Sequencing of this T cell receptor beta chain was carried out in a study of cytomegalovirus exposure and HLA in healthy donors. Whole-study findings and limits: The authors later found HLA-associated TCR beta chains more clonally expanded than equally common others.

The PCR used 60 Vbeta and 13 Jbeta primers. The assay was immunoSEQ multiplex PCR, and TCRdb's table has in-frame clones only and misses some. The table shows about 140,000 clones, with around 77% occurring only once. This CDR3 is built from 16 residues. Germline V lookup: CDR1 SGHTA, CDR2 FQGNSA. With V trimmed by 3 bases and J by 1 base, 6 bases remained unmatched. A word on this clone: Its antigen remains unidentified.

This clonotype was obtained from a young man in good health and CMV-seronegative. V and J are TRBV7-2 and TRBJ1-5; TRBD1 agrees at 7 bases. The sequencing sample was made of PBMCs. CDR3 residues: CASSFTGAWSNQPQHF. CDR3 DNA sequence: TGTGCCAGCAGCTTCACAGGGGCCTGGAGCAATCAGCCCCAGCATTTT.